This TCR beta chain was documented in a study of human T cells and chemical hapten exposure (dated by TCRdb to the early 2020s). The study in broad terms: For sensitization, 2% DPC in acetone was applied to a 2 cm by 2 cm area of upper inner arm skin. Weekly therapeutic DPC doses were additionally applied to the scalp of patients throughout the roughly 24-week study period. Patch testing on the upper back used Finn chambers containing 0.01% DPC, with scoring done after 6 days according to International Contact Dermatitis Research Group standards. The patient cohort, mostly female, included alopecia areata with under or over 50% scalp involvement, alopecia totalis and alopecia universalis. The libraries were sequenced as a pool, and the TCR yield per sample differed mostly because of small variations in library volumes within the pool. Peripheral blood TCR repertoire changes were tracked in vivo in alopecia patients during primary and secondary sensitization to the hapten diphenylcyclopropenone (DPC). Patient blood was sampled pre-sensitization (week 0) and at 2, 6 and about 24 weeks after DPC sensitization. Some 29 alopecia patients provided blood for TCR sequencing at one to four time points (pre-sensitization, 2, 6 and 24 weeks). Summary of the overall study and its limitations: No change with DPC sensitization was found in the number of TCRs above 1 in 1000 frequency, and no evidence of global repertoire structure alterations was found. Because all patients had alopecia, a presumed autoimmune disease, the immune response of the patients might differ from that of healthy individuals. After repeated subsampling, the strength of the expansion versus patch-test correlation and the threshold at which it became significant changed. The number of PT1 expanded TCRs positively correlated with patch test score, significant at thresholds 8, 16 and 32 but not 4. Significantly more large CDR3 similarity clusters were formed by expanded TCRs than by pre-sensitization or healthy control sets, consistent with antigen-driven responses.

Reading the label with the study, this specimen's time point is: patch test 2, 6 weeks after DPC sensitization. In the paper's terms, the treatment or condition label means: therapeutic diphenylcyclopropenone sensitization with weekly scalp DPC. Blood at each patch-test visit was drawn before the patch test was applied. To be eligible, patients had to be aged 18 to 70, diagnosed with alopecia and judged suitable for DPC therapy, while pregnant patients were excluded. Total RNA was isolated from unfractionated whole blood collected in Tempus Blood RNA tubes. Preparation of the library involved RACE. Reads for this sample came from a NextSeq 500. During library preparation, unique molecular identifiers were attached to individual cDNA molecules so that TCRs could be counted quantitatively and reproducibly. Each blood RNA sample was used to sequence both TCR alpha and TCR beta chains. The original pipeline was this. A median of approximately 100,000 TCRs per sample was observed, with a range of 23,224 to 690,600. The Decombinator software suite was used to annotate the V, J and CDR3 of the TCR reads. For the PS versus PT1 abundance plots, all samples were subsampled to the same number of TCRs (28,000). Expanded TCRs were defined as absent before sensitization and observed at least eight times at the 2-week time point. TCRdb passed the public sequencing reads through fastp at Q25 and MiXCR, retaining productive beta sequences. Under each unique CDR3 protein, matching rows form one entry showing the most common genes and DNA. TCRdb's processing, not the authors', yielded these V and J calls. This sample is represented by over 100,000 distinct CDR3 sequences; about a tenth of them were singletons. Clones ranked in the top ten supply 2.5% to 3.5% of the sample.

This clonotype occurred many times. Its antigen is still unknown. Per-nucleotide qualities are absent, and no much larger clonotype sits a single base away. Trimming costs V 6 bases and J 3 bases, and their ends lie 13 bases apart. CDR3 length: 15 amino acids, cysteine to phenylalanine. Of the read, only the CDR3 DNA is kept; its 45 bases are in frame from base 1. CDR1 and CDR2 are read off the germline V gene as SGHRS and YFSETQ. This sample comprised whole blood, obtained in connection with sensitization to the hapten diphenylcyclopropenone (DPC). Recombination linked TRBV5-1 to TRBJ1-6; the D gene is possibly TRBD1, with 6 bases matching. This receptor was obtained from a middle-aged woman with alopecia areata. Some clones in this sample may be carry-over from other donors' samples. The nucleotides are TGCGCCAGCACCGAACAGGGCCTCTATAATTCACCCCTCCACTTT. Its protein product is CASTEQGLYNSPLHF. With the portions outside the CDR3 filled from the reference TRBV5-1 and TRBJ1-6 genes, the complete variable region becomes KAGVTQTPRYLIKTRGQQVTLSCSPISGHRSVSWYQQTPGQGLQFLFEYFSETQRNKGNFPGRFSGRQFSNSRSEMNVSTLELGDSALYLCASTEQGLYNSPLHFGNGTRLTVT.